This T cell receptor (beta chain) appears in the sequencing data of a study of cytomegalovirus exposure and HLA in healthy donors. Across the study: Unique TCRs from HLA-typed donors, roughly 87 million of them, were held in an early data release.

Study results and limitations: Association of a missense DCLRE1C variant with TCR beta V- and J-gene trimming was reported in a later analysis. Listed as cytomegalovirus-associated were 150 or so TCR beta chains.

Concerning this clone itself: The antigen remains unidentified.

In the PCR, 60 Vbeta and 13 Jbeta primers were used. Methods used by the authors: Among the unique TCR beta chains that a later analysis counted, about 86 million in all, roughly 11 million were shared. Only in-frame clones appear in the TCRdb table, and some are missing; sequencing was by immunoSEQ multiplex PCR. The DNA was the basis for D and trimming; V, J and clone size are from that table. The sample lists 150,000 or so clones; more than 60% were seen once. CDR1 is SGHTS and CDR2 is YDEGEE in the germline V gene. CDR3 length: 16 residues. Trimming left V 3 bases short and J 2 bases short, with 16 bases between.

The clonotype originates from a woman in her forties or fifties in good health and CMV-seropositive. What was sequenced was PBMCs. The rearrangement joins TRBV5-8 to TRBJ2-3, with no clear D. The CDR3 DNA is TGTGCCAGCAGCTCTGTCGGGTTACGCTACACAGATACGCAGTATTTT. Its protein is CASSSVGLRYTDTQYF. Looking up the rest from reference TRBV5-8 and TRBJ2-3 gives the full variable domain: EAGVTQSPTHLIKTRGQQATLRCSPISGHTSVYWYQQALGLGLQFLLWYDEGEERNRGNFPPRFSGRQFPNYSSELNVNALELEDSALYLCASSSVGLRYTDTQYFGPGTRLTVL.